The sequence of this T cell receptor (beta chain) was determined in a study of blood T cell repertoires in COVID-19 (dated by TCRdb to 2018 to 2021). Study-wide context: Samples covering the acute and convalescent phases of COVID-19 were provided by collaborators in the United States, Italy and Spain. The samples were drawn from the first 160 participants of the ongoing ImmuneRACE study and from 1,254 subjects provided by 6 global collaborators. The prospective study material was composed of cDNA or gDNA derived from T cells, B-cell-depleted T cells, or PBMCs. Where available, HLA class I and class II types were obtained from metadata supplied by the sample provider rather than from assay-based typing. The repertoires were released in a freely available public database intended as a resource for research on the immune response to SARS-CoV-2. The sample metadata nearly always contained a de-identified subject ID, COVID-19 status, age in years and sex. The dataset comprised deeply sampled blood TCRbeta repertoires from subjects exposed to, actively infected with, or recovered from COVID-19. Broader findings and caveats from the paper: The amount of clinical and demographic metadata varied by source and participant and was provided uncurated.

The immunoSEQ Assay, a bias-controlled multiplex PCR, was used to amplify TCRbeta CDR3 regions from genomic DNA. The source study handled its data this way. Nucleated cell counts per sample were estimated from amplification of reference gene primers within the assay. To quantify the absolute abundance of each unique TCRbeta CDR3 rearrangement, sequence reads were collapsed and filtered. Productive Simpson clonality was computed per sample as the square root of Simpson's diversity index over productive rearrangements. In its TCRdb copy, this immuneACCESS table keeps in-frame sequences only and misses some clones. Where compared with another copy, unresolved V genes explain less than half of these, and the others have no known cause. That table is the source of V, J and clone size, and D and trimming were worked out from the DNA. The sample table lists some 220,000 clones, 75% to 85% of them with a count of one. The ten largest clones represent about 13% of the sample.

In regard to this clone: Its antigen specificity is not known. No base-level quality is on record; no much larger clone is a single base apart.

Whole blood was collected in K2EDTA tubes by collaborating institutions according to the institutions' own protocols. Collaborator samples were shipped for TCRbeta analysis as frozen whole blood, isolated PBMCs, or DNA extracted from either sample type. The sample taken for sequencing was peripheral blood. The sequence derives from a human donor in a cohort sampled during active COVID-19.

In nucleotides, the sequence is TGTGCCAGCAGACCCTTCTCAGGGGCAGATACGCAGTATTTT. Its translation reads: CASRPFSGADTQYF. This chain joins TRBV28 to TRBJ2-3; a tentative D call is TRBD1 (6 bases match). V gives up 6 bases and J gives up 4 bases, and the segment between their germline ends measures 14 bases. Sequences MDHEN (CDR1) and SYDVKM (CDR2) are obtained from the germline V gene. Counted from cysteine to phenylalanine, this CDR3 has 14 amino acids. Kept here is only the CDR3 DNA, which spans 42 bases and is read in frame from base 1.